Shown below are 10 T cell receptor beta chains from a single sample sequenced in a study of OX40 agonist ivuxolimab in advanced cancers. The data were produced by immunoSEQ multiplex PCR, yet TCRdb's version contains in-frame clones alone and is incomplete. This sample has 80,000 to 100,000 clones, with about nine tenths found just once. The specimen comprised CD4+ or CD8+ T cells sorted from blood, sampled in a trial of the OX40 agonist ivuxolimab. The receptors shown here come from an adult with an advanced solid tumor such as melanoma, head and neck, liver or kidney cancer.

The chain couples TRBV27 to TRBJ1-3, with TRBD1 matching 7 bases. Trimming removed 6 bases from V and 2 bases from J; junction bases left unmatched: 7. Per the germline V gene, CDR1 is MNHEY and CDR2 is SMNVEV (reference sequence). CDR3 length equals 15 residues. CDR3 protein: CASRQGMTTGNTIYF. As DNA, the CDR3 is TGTGCCAGCAGACAGGGGATGACTACTGGAAACACCATATATTTT.

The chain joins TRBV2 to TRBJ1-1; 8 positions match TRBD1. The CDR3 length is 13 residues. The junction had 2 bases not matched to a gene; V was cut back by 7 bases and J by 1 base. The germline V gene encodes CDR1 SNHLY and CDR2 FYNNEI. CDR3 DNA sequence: TGTGCCAGCACGACAGGGGAGAACACTGAAGCTTTCTTT. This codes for CASTTGENTEAFF.

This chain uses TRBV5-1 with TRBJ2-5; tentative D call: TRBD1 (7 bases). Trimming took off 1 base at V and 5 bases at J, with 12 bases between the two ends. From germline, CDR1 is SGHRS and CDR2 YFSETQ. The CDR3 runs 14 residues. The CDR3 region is CASSLRQGGETQYF. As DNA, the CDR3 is TGCGCCAGCAGCTTGAGGCAGGGGGGCGAGACCCAGTACTTC.

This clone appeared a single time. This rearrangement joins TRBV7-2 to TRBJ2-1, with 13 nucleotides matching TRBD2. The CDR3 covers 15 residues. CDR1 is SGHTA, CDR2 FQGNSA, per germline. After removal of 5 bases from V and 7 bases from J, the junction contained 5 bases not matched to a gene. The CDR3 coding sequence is TGTGCCAGCAGCCCCACTAGCGGGGGGGCGAATGAGCAGTTCTTC. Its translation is CASSPTSGGANEQFF. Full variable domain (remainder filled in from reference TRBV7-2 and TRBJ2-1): GAGVSQSPSNKVTEKGKDVELRCDPISGHTALYWYRQSLGQGLEFLIYFQGNSAPDKSGLPSDRFSAERTGGSVSTLTIQRTQQEDSAVYLCASSPTSGGANEQFFGPGTRLTVL.

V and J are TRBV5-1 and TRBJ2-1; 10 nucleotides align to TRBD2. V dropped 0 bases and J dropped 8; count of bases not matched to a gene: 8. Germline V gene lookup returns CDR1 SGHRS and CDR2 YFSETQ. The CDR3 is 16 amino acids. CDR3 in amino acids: CASSLAGLAGDHEQFF. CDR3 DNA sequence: TGCGCCAGCAGCTTGGCCGGTCTAGCGGGGGATCATGAGCAGTTCTTC. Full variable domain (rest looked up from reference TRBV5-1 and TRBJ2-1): KAGVTQTPRYLIKTRGQQVTLSCSPISGHRSVSWYQQTPGQGLQFLFEYFSETQRNKGNFPGRFSGRQFSNSRSEMNVSTLELGDSALYLCASSLAGLAGDHEQFFGPGTRLTVL.

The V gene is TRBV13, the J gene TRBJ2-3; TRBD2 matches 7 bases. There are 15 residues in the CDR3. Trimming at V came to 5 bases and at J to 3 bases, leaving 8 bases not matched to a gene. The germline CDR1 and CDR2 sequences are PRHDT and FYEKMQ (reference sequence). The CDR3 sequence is CASSTPGLGTDTQYF. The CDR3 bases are TGTGCCAGCAGCACTCCAGGACTAGGAACAGATACGCAGTATTTT.

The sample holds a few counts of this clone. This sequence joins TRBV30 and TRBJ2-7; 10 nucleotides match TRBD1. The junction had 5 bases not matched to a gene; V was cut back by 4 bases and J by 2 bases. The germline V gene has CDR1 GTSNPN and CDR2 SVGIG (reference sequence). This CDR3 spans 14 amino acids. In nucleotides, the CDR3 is TGTGCCTGGAATAAGGACAGGGGGGCCTACGAGCAGTACTTC. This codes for CAWNKDRGAYEQYF. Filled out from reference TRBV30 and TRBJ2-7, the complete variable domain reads SQTIHQWPATLVQPVGSPLSLECTVEGTSNPNLYWYRQAAGRGLQLLFYSVGIGQISSEVPQNLSASRPQDRQFILSSKKLLLSDSGFYLCAWNKDRGAYEQYFGPGTRLTVT.

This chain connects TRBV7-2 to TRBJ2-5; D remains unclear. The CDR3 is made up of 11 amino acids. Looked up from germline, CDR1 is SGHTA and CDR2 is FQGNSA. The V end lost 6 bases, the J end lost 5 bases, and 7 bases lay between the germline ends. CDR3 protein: CASSPWETQYF. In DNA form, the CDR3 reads TGTGCCAGCAGTCCTTGGGAGACCCAGTACTTC.

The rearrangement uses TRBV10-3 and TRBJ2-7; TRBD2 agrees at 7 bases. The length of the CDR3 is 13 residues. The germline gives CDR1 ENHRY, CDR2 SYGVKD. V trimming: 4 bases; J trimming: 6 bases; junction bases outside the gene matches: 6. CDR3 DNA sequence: TGTGCCATCAGTGTCCAGACGGGGGGCGAGCAGTACTTC. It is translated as CAISVQTGGEQYF.

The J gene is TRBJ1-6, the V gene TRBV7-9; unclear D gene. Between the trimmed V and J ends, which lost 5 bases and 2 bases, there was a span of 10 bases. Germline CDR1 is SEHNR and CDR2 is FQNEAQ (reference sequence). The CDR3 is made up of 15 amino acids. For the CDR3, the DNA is TGTGCCAGCAGCCCAGCAGAAACCTATAATTCACCCCTCCACTTT. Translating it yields CASSPAETYNSPLHF.